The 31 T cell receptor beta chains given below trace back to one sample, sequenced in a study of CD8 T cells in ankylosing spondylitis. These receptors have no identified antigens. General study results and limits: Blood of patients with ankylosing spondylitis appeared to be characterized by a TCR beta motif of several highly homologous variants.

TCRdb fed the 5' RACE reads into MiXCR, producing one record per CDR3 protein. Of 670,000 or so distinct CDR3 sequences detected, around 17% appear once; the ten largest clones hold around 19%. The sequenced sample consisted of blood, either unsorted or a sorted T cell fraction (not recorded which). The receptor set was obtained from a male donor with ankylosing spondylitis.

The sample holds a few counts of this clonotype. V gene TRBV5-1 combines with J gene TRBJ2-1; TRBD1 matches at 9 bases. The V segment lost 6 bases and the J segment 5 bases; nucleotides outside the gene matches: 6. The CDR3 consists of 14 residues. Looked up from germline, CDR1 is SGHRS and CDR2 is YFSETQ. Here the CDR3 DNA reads TGCGCCAGCACCGGGACAGGGAGGAACAATGAGCAGTTCTTC. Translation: CASTGTGRNNEQFF.

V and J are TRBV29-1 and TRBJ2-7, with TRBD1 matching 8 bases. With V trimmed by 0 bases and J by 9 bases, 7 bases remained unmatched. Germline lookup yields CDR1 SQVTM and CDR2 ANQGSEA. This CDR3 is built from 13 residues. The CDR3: CSVEELQGGGQYF. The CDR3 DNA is TGCAGCGTTGAAGAGCTACAGGGGGGTGGGCAGTACTTC.

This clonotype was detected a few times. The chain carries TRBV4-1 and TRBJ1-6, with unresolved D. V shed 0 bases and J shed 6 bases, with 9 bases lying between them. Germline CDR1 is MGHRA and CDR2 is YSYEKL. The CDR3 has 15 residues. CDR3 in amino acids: CASSQDLAVNSPLHF. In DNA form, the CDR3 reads TGCGCCAGCAGCCAAGATCTGGCAGTTAATTCACCCCTCCACTTT.

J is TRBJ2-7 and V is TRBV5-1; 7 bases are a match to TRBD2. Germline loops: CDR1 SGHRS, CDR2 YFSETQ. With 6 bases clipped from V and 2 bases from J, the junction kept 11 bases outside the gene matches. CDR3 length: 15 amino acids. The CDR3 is CASTSSGRGPYEQYF. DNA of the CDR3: TGCGCCAGCACCTCATCGGGGAGGGGACCCTACGAGCAGTACTTC.

The CDR3 here is CASTPSTGVSELFF. CDR3 coding DNA: TGTGCCAGCACCCCGTCGACAGGTGTATCCGAGCTGTTTTTT. J is TRBJ2-2 and V is TRBV5-6; D is perhaps TRBD1 (6 bases). Per germline, CDR1 SGHDT and CDR2 YYEEEE. The ends were cut back, 6 bases at V and 11 bases at J, with 20 bases in the middle. The CDR3 has 14 amino acids.

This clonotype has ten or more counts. DNA of the CDR3: TGTGCCAGCAGTTTCCCCGGGACAGGGTACGAGCAGTACTTC. Protein: CASSFPGTGYEQYF. The chain is built from TRBV28 and TRBJ2-7; 9 bases fit TRBD1. Germline V gives CDR1 MDHEN, CDR2 SYDVKM. The ends lost 3 bases at V and 4 bases at J; junction bases unmatched: 4. This CDR3 is built from 14 residues. Looking up the rest from reference TRBV28 and TRBJ2-7 gives the full variable domain: DVKVTQSSRYLVKRTGEKVFLECVQDMDHENMFWYRQDPGLGLRLIYFSYDVKMKEKGDIPEGYSVSREKKERFSLILESASTNQTSMYLCASSFPGTGYEQYFGPGTRLTVT.

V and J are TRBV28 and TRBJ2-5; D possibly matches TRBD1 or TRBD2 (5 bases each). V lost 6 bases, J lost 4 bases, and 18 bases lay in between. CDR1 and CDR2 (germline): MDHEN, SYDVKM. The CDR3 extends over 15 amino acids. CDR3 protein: CASSPPAGSRETQYF. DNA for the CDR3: TGTGCCAGCAGCCCCCCCGCAGGGAGTAGAGAGACCCAGTACTTC.

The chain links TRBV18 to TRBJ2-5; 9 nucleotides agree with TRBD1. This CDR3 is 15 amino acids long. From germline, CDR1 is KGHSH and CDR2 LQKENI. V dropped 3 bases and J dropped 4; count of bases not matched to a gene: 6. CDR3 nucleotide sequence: TGTGCCAGCTCACCCCCGGGACAGGGTGGAGAGACCCAGTACTTC. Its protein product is CASSPPGQGGETQYF.

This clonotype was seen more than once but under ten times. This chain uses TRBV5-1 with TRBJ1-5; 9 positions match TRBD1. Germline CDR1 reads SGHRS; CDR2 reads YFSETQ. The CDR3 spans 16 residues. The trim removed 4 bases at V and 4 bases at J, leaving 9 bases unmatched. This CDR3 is CASSRSPGQGNQPQHF. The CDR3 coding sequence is TGCGCCAGCAGCCGATCCCCCGGACAGGGGAATCAGCCCCAGCATTTT. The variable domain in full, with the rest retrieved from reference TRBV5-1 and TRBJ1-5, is KAGVTQTPRYLIKTRGQQVTLSCSPISGHRSVSWYQQTPGQGLQFLFEYFSETQRNKGNFPGRFSGRQFSNSRSEMNVSTLELGDSALYLCASSRSPGQGNQPQHFGDGTRLSIL.

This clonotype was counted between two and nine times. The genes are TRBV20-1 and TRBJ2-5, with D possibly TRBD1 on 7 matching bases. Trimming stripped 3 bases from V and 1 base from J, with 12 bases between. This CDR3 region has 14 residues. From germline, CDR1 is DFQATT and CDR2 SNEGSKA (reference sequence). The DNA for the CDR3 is TGCAGTGCTAGGGGGGGACAGATCCAAGAGACCCAGTACTTC. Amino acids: CSARGGQIQETQYF.

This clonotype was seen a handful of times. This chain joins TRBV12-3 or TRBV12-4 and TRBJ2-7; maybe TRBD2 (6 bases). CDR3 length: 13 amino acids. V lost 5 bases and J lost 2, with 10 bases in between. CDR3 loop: CASSPAGPYEQYF. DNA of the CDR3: TGTGCCAGCAGTCCGGCGGGGCCCTACGAGCAGTACTTC.

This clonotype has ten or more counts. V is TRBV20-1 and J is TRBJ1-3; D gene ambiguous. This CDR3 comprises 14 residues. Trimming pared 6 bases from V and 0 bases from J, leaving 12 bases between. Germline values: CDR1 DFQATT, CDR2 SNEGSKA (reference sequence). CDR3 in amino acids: CSALHQDSGNTIYF. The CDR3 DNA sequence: TGCAGTGCACTACACCAAGACTCTGGAAACACCATATATTTT.

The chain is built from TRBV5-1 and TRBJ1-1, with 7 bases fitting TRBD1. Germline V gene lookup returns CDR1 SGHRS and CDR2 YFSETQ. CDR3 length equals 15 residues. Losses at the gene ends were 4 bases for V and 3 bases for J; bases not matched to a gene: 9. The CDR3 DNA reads TGCGCCAGCAGCAGTACAGGGGCAAGGGACACTGAAGCTTTCTTT. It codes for CASSSTGARDTEAFF.

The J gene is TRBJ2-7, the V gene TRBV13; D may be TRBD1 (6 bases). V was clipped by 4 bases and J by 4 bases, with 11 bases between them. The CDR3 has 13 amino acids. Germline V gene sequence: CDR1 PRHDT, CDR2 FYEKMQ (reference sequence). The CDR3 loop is CASSSRTEYEQYF. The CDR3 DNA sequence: TGTGCCAGCAGCTCTCGGACAGAATACGAGCAGTACTTC.

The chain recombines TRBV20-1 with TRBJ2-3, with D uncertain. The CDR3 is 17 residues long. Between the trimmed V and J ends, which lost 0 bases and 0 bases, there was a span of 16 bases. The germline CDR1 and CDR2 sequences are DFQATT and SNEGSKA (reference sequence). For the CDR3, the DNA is TGCAGTGCTAGAGATGGTTCATGGGGTCCTAGCACAGATACGCAGTATTTT. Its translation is CSARDGSWGPSTDTQYF.

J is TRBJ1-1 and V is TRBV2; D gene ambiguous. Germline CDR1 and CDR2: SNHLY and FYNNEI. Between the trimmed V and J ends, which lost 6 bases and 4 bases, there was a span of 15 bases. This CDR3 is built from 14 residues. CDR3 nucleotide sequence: TGTGCCAGCAGGACAAGGGTTTCCGGCACTGAAGCTTTCTTT. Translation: CASRTRVSGTEAFF.

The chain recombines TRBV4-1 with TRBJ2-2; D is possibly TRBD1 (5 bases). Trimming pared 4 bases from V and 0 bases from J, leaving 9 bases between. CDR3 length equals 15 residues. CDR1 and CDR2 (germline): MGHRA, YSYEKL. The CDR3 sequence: CASSRARANTGELFF. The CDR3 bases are TGCGCCAGCAGCCGGGCCAGGGCGAACACCGGGGAGCTGTTTTTT.

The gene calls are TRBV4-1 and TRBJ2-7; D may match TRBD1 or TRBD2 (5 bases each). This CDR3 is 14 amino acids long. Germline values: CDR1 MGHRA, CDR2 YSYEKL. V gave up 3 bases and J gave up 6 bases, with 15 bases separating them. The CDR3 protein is CASSQIAGLAEQYF. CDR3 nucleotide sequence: TGCGCCAGCAGCCAGATAGCAGGGCTAGCCGAGCAGTACTTC.

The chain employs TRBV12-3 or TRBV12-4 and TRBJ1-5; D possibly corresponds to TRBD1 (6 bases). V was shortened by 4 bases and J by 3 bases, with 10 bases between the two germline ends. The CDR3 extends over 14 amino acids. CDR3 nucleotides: TGTGCCAGCAGTTCCCGGGACACCAATCAGCCCCAGCATTTT. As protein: CASSSRDTNQPQHF.

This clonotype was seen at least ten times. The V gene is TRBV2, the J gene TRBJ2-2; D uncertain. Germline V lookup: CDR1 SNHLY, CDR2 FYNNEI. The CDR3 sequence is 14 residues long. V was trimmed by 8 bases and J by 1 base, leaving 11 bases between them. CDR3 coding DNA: TGTGCCAGCTACGATTCAGGGAACACCGGGGAGCTGTTTTTT. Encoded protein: CASYDSGNTGELFF.

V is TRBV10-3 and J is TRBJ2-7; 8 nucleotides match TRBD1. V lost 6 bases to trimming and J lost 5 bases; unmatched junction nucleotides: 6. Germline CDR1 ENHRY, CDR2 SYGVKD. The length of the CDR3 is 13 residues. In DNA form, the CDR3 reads TGTGCCATCAGCTCCGGACAGGGAAACGAGCAGTACTTC. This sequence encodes CAISSGQGNEQYF.

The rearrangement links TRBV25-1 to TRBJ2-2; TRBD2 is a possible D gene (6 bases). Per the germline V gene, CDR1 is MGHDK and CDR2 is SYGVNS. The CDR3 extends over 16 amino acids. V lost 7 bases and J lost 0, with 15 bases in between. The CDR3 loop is CASTRSGGTNTGELFF. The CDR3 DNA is TGTGCCAGCACCCGTAGCGGTGGGACGAACACCGGGGAGCTGTTTTTT.

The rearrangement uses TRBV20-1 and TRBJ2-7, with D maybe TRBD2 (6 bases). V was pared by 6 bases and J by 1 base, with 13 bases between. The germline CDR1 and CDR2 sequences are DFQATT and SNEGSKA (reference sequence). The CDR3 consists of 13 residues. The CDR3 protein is CSAARRESYEQYF. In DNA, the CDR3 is TGCAGTGCCGCCAGGCGGGAATCCTACGAGCAGTACTTC.

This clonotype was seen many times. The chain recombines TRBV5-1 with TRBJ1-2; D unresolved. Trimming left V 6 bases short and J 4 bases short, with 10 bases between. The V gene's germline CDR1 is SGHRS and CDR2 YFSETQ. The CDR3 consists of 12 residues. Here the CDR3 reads CASTRSGYGYTF. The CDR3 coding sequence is TGCGCCAGCACTAGGAGTGGCTATGGCTACACCTTC.

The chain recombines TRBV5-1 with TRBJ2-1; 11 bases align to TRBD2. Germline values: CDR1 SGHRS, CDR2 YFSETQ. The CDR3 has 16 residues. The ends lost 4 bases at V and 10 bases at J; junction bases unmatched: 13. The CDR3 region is CASSLSPGLAGVEQFF. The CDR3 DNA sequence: TGCGCCAGCAGCCTATCACCCGGACTAGCGGGTGTCGAGCAGTTCTTC.

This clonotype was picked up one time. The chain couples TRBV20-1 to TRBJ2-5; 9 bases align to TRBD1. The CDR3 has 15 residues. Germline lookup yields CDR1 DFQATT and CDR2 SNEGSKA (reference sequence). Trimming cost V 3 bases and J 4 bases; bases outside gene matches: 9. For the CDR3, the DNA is TGCAGTGCTAGTGTAGGACAGGGGTTACGAGAGACCCAGTACTTC. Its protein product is CSASVGQGLRETQYF.

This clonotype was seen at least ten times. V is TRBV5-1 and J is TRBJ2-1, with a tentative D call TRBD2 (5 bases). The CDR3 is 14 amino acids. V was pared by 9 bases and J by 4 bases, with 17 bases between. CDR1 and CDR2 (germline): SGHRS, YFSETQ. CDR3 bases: TGCGCCACCGCTGAGGGTCCCGAGTACAATGAGCAGTTCTTC. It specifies CATAEGPEYNEQFF.

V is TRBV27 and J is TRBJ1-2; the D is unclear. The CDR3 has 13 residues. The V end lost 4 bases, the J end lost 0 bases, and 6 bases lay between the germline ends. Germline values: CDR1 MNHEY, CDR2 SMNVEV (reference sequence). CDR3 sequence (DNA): TGTGCCAGCAGTTCTGAATCTAACTATGGCTACACCTTC. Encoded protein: CASSSESNYGYTF.

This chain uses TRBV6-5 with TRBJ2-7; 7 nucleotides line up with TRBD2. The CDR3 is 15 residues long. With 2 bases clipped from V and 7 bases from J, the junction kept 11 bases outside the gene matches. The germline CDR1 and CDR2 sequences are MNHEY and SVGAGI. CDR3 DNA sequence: TGTGCCAGCAGTTACCCGTCCGCGGGAGTGGGGGAGCAGTACTTC. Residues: CASSYPSAGVGEQYF.

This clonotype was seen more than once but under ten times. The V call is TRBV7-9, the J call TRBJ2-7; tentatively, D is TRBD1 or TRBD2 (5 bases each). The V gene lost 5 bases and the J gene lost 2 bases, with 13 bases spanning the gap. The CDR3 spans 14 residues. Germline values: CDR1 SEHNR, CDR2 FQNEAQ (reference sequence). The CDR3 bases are TGTGCCAGCAGCCCAAGAGGGGCCCCCTACGAGCAGTACTTC. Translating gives CASSPRGAPYEQYF.

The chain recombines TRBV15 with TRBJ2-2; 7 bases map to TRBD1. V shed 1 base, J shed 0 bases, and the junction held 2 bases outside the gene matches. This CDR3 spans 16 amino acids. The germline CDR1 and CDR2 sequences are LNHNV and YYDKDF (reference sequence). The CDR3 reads CATSRVGGPNTGELFF. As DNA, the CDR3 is TGTGCCACCAGCAGAGTAGGGGGCCCGAACACCGGGGAGCTGTTTTTT.